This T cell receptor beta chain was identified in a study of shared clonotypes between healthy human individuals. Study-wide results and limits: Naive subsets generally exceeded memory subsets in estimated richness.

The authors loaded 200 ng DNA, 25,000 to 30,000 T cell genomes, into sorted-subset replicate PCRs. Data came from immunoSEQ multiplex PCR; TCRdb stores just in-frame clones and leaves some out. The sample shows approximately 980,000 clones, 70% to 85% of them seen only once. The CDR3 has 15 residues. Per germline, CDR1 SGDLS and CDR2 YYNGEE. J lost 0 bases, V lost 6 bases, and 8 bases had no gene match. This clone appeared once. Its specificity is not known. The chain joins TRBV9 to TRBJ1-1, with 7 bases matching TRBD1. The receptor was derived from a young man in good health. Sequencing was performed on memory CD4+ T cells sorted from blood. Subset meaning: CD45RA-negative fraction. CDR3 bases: TGTGCCAGCACCCCGCCGGGACAGATGAACACTGAAGCTTTCTTT. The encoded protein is CASTPPGQMNTEAFF.